These 29 T cell receptor beta chains share one sample of origin, sequenced in a study of blood T cells in healthy people across ages. Through a sample-barcoded 5' primer and a J-beta primer mix, a second PCR was run for about 7 to 12 cycles. TCRdb called the 5' RACE reads again in MiXCR, with one record for every CDR3 protein. The table lists about 1.7 million distinct CDR3 sequences, 25% to 30% of them singletons. Sequenced sample: blood. The receptors shown here come from a woman in her 30s in good health.

The table lists this clonotype with a few counts. V is TRBV7-9 and J is TRBJ2-7, with a tentative D call TRBD2 (6 bases). CDR3 length: 14 amino acids. The germline V gene encodes CDR1 SEHNR and CDR2 FQNEAQ (reference sequence). The CDR3 loop reads CVTSYAGSAYEQYF. Written as DNA, the CDR3 is TGTGTCACGTCGTATGCGGGGAGCGCCTACGAGCAGTACTTC.

V is TRBV2 and J is TRBJ1-3, with 8 bases matching TRBD1. The germline CDR1 and CDR2 sequences are SNHLY and FYNNEI. V shed 11 bases, J shed 2 bases, and the junction held 5 bases outside the gene matches. This CDR3 region has 13 residues. CDR3 loop: CAGGTGPGNTIYF. The CDR3 DNA follows: TGTGCCGGAGGGACAGGCCCTGGAAACACCATATATTTT. Complete variable domain (other parts from reference TRBV2 and TRBJ1-3): EPEVTQTPSHQVTQMGQEVILRCVPISNHLYFYWYRQILGQKVEFLVSFYNNEISEKSEIFDDQFSVERPDGSNFTLKIRSTKLEDSAMYFCAGGTGPGNTIYFGEGSWLTVV.

As to this clonotype: Relative to the germline gene, one junction end is altered; a read error may explain this. This chain links TRBV5-4 with TRBJ2-5; D may be TRBD2 (6 bases). This CDR3 has 14 amino acids. Germline-derived CDR1 and CDR2 are SGHNT and YYREEE (reference sequence). The CDR3 sequence: CARSLISGVETQYF. The CDR3 region has the DNA TGTGCCCGCAGCTTGATTTCGGGGGTAGAGACCCAGTACTTC.

The chain has TRBV20-1 and TRBJ1-3; possible D gene TRBD1, 5 bases. This CDR3 contains 13 residues. Trimming took 3 bases from V and 3 from J, leaving 9 bases between them. Germline V gene lookup returns CDR1 DFQATT and CDR2 SNEGSKA (reference sequence). The CDR3 coding sequence is TGCAGTGCTAGTTGGGGCGTTGGAAACACCATATATTTT. Its translation is CSASWGVGNTIYF.

In the case of this clonotype: The junction departs from the called germline gene at one end, perhaps through a read error. The V and J genes are TRBV11-2 and TRBJ1-2; D is perhaps TRBD1 (5 bases). Looked up from germline, CDR1 is SGHAT and CDR2 is FQNNGV. The CDR3 consists of 14 residues. The CDR3: CASSVDSLNCGYTF. CDR3 nucleotide sequence: TGTGCCAGCAGCGTTGACAGTTTGAACTGTGGCTACACCTTC.

The V call is TRBV5-1, the J call TRBJ2-1; no clear D gene. Trimming removed 1 base at V and 6 bases at J, with 14 bases between. The germline V gene has CDR1 SGHRS and CDR2 YFSETQ. The CDR3 runs 15 residues. CDR3 region: CASSLNGAGFNEQFF. In DNA, the CDR3 is TGCGCCAGCAGCTTGAACGGAGCCGGGTTCAATGAGCAGTTCTTC.

The chain has TRBV20-1 and TRBJ1-5; the match to TRBD1 covers 11 bases. V shed 1 base, J shed 0 bases, and the junction held 11 bases outside the gene matches. The germline gives CDR1 DFQATT, CDR2 SNEGSKA (reference sequence). The CDR3 length is 19 residues. The CDR3 DNA is TGCAGTGCTAGAGCGAAATTACCGGGACAGGGGGATAGCAATCAGCCCCAGCATTTT. This gives the protein CSARAKLPGQGDSNQPQHF.

Points on this clonotype: This could be a read error, since a much larger clone is one nucleotide away. This chain connects TRBV20-1 to TRBJ2-3; 7 positions agree with TRBD2. The germline gives CDR1 DFQATT, CDR2 SNEGSKA (reference sequence). The CDR3 totals 15 residues. CDR3 residues: CSVRDPGLPTDTQYF. The CDR3 DNA is TGCAGTGTTAGAGATCCGGGACTACCCACAGATACGCAGTATTTT.

This clonotype has more than one count but fewer than ten. The J gene is TRBJ1-2, the V gene TRBV6-6; maybe TRBD1 (5 bases). This CDR3 is 14 amino acids long. Germline V gene data show CDR1 as MNHNY and CDR2 as SVGAGI (reference sequence). Trimming left V 3 bases short and J 4 bases short, with 12 bases between. The CDR3 loop is CASSYRQGGYGYTF. CDR3 nucleotide sequence: TGTGCCAGCAGTTATCGGCAGGGAGGCTATGGCTACACCTTC.

V usage is TRBV7-2 and J usage is TRBJ2-3, with D possibly matching TRBD2 (6 bases). The V and J ends lost 5 bases and 2 bases respectively, with 14 bases between them. From germline, CDR1 is SGHTA and CDR2 FQGNSA. CDR3 length: 15 residues. The CDR3 nucleotides are TGTGCCAGCAGCGACTCTAGCGCACCCACAGATACGCAGTATTTT. The encoded protein is CASSDSSAPTDTQYF. The full variable domain, with the rest looked up from reference TRBV7-2 and TRBJ2-3, is GAGVSQSPSNKVTEKGKDVELRCDPISGHTALYWYRQSLGQGLEFLIYFQGNSAPDKSGLPSDRFSAERTGGSVSTLTIQRTQQEDSAVYLCASSDSSAPTDTQYFGPGTRLTVL.

This clonotype was observed at least ten times. The chain carries TRBV4-3 and TRBJ1-5, with no clear D. Trimming left V 0 bases short and J 0 bases short, with 6 bases between. CDR3 length: 15 amino acids. The germline CDR1 and CDR2 sequences are LGHNA and YSLEER. The CDR3 region is CASSQDRSSNQPQHF. Here the CDR3 DNA reads TGCGCCAGCAGCCAAGATAGGAGTAGCAATCAGCCCCAGCATTTT.

At least ten counts were recorded for this clonotype. The genes are TRBV12-3 or TRBV12-4 and TRBJ1-4; TRBD1 matches 11 bases. The junction had 2 bases not matched to a gene; V was cut back by 1 base and J by 7 bases. This CDR3 contains 15 residues. CDR3 coding DNA: TGTGCCAGCAGTTTAGGGGGGACAGGGGGTGAAAAACTGTTTTTT. As protein: CASSLGGTGGEKLFF.

The V gene is TRBV12-3 or TRBV12-4, the J gene TRBJ2-2, with D unresolved. The CDR3 spans 17 residues. The V end lost 3 bases, the J end lost 0 bases, and 14 bases lay between the germline ends. The DNA for the CDR3 is TGTGCCAGCAGTTTCCCGGCCATTAAAGCGAACACCGGGGAGCTGTTTTTT. Its protein is CASSFPAIKANTGELFF.

V is TRBV20-1 and J is TRBJ2-5; no firm D call. Germline V lookup: CDR1 DFQATT, CDR2 SNEGSKA (reference sequence). With 1 base removed from V and 5 bases from J, the gap between germline ends came to 20 bases. The CDR3 is made up of 16 amino acids. CDR3 in amino acids: CSARVDLASGPETQYF. DNA of the CDR3: TGCAGTGCTAGAGTCGACCTTGCGTCAGGCCCTGAGACCCAGTACTTC.

Only one count was recorded for this clonotype. The chain has TRBV5-1 and TRBJ2-1; 9 nucleotides agree with TRBD2. Per the germline V gene, CDR1 is SGHRS and CDR2 is YFSETQ. The CDR3 consists of 15 residues. The trim removed 3 bases at V and 2 bases at J, leaving 3 bases unmatched. CDR3 amino acids: CASSYAGGPYNEQFF. CDR3 in DNA: TGCGCCAGCAGCTACGCGGGAGGGCCCTACAATGAGCAGTTCTTC.

The J gene is TRBJ1-2, the V gene TRBV20-1; unclear D gene. V shed 3 bases and J shed 0 bases, with 14 bases lying between them. Germline-derived CDR1 and CDR2 are DFQATT and SNEGSKA (reference sequence). The CDR3 is made up of 15 amino acids. CDR3 amino acids: CSARAIRKTNYGYTF. The CDR3 nucleotides are TGCAGTGCTAGGGCCATTAGGAAAACTAACTATGGCTACACCTTC.

V is TRBV15 and J is TRBJ2-3; no definite D call. This CDR3 is built from 14 residues. Trimming left V 0 bases short and J 4 bases short, with 8 bases between. Germline V gene sequence: CDR1 LNHNV, CDR2 YYDKDF (reference sequence). The CDR3 spells CATSRESGADTQYF. CDR3 DNA sequence: TGTGCCACCAGCAGAGAGTCTGGGGCAGATACGCAGTATTTT.

There are a few counts of this clonotype. The J gene is TRBJ1-5, the V gene TRBV25-1; D gene ambiguous. This CDR3 is 14 amino acids long. V shed 1 base and J shed 5 bases, with 9 bases lying between them. The germline V gene encodes CDR1 MGHDK and CDR2 SYGVNS. CDR3 nucleotide sequence: TGTGCCAGCAGTGAATCGGGGTCGGATCAGCCCCAGCATTTT. This sequence encodes CASSESGSDQPQHF.

The chain is built from TRBV12-3 or TRBV12-4 and TRBJ1-2; the D is unclear. CDR3 length: 13 residues. Trimming cost V 7 bases and J 4 bases, with 13 bases left between them. The CDR3 DNA follows: TGTGCCAGCACTAATGAGGGAATCTATGGCTACACCTTC. Amino acids: CASTNEGIYGYTF.

This clonotype showed up many times. The V and J genes are TRBV4-3 and TRBJ2-1, with TRBD2 matching 10 bases. The CDR3 loop spans 15 amino acids. Trimming cost V 3 bases and J 7 bases; bases outside gene matches: 6. Germline CDR1 and CDR2: LGHNA and YSLEER. CDR3 nucleotide sequence: TGCGCCAGCAGCCAGCTAGCGGGAGAGGTGAATGAGCAGTTCTTC. It translates to CASSQLAGEVNEQFF.

The V call is TRBV25-1, the J call TRBJ2-7; TRBD1 matches at 9 bases. Losses at the gene ends were 1 base for V and 2 bases for J; bases not matched to a gene: 6. The V gene's germline CDR1 is MGHDK and CDR2 SYGVNS. The CDR3 is 16 residues long. CDR3 in amino acids: CASSESGTGRTYEQYF. In DNA form, the CDR3 reads TGTGCCAGCAGTGAATCAGGGACAGGGAGGACCTACGAGCAGTACTTC.

The chain uses TRBV5-6 and TRBJ2-5; D possibly corresponds to TRBD2 (6 bases). The germline CDR1 and CDR2 sequences are SGHDT and YYEEEE. CDR3 length equals 13 residues. V gave up 4 bases and J gave up 5 bases, with 12 bases separating them. The CDR3 nucleotides are TGTGCCAGCAGCCAGGAGGGTTCGGAGACCCAGTACTTC. Protein sequence: CASSQEGSETQYF.

This clonotype was counted a few times. The CDR3 DNA reads TGTGCCAGCAGTTTAGTCGAGGGTTTCTTT. It codes for CASSLVEGFF. V and J are TRBV12-3 or TRBV12-4 and TRBJ1-1, with D uncertain. Deletions cut 1 base from V and 13 bases from J, with 7 bases between. The CDR3 spans 10 residues.

The chain carries TRBV3-1 and TRBJ1-6, with no clear D. The CDR3 is 15 residues long. The V and J ends lost 1 base and 7 bases respectively, with 11 bases between them. CDR1 LGHDT and CDR2 YNNKEL come from the germline V gene (reference sequence). DNA of the CDR3: TGTGCCAGCAGCCAAGGACTGTACGGGAATTCACCCCTCCACTTT. Its translation is CASSQGLYGNSPLHF.

This chain links TRBV20-1 with TRBJ1-5; D perhaps matches TRBD1 (5 bases). The CDR3 spans 16 residues. V lost 0 bases and J 0 bases, leaving 12 bases between the germline ends. From germline, CDR1 is DFQATT and CDR2 SNEGSKA (reference sequence). This CDR3 is CSARDFQTDSNQPQHF. Written as DNA, the CDR3 is TGCAGTGCTAGAGATTTTCAGACAGATAGCAATCAGCCCCAGCATTTT.

The chain uses TRBV9 and TRBJ2-5; D remains ambiguous. Looked up from germline, CDR1 is SGDLS and CDR2 is YYNGEE. V was cut by 3 bases and J by 5 bases, with 14 bases left in between. The CDR3 consists of 14 residues. CDR3 sequence (DNA): TGTGCCAGCAGCGGGTACTCCGGAACGGAGACCCAGTACTTC. Its translation is CASSGYSGTETQYF.

V and J are TRBV14 and TRBJ1-2; TRBD1 agrees at 8 bases. Trimming at V came to 8 bases and at J to 7 bases, leaving 6 bases not matched to a gene. This CDR3 spans 12 amino acids. Germline values: CDR1 SGHDN, CDR2 FVKESK. DNA of the CDR3: TGTGCCAGCGGGACAGGTCTCTGTGGCTACACCTTC. It yields the protein CASGTGLCGYTF.

The gene calls are TRBV30 and TRBJ2-7; D may match TRBD1 or TRBD2 (5 bases each). Trimming stripped 4 bases from V and 6 bases from J, with 19 bases between. The CDR3 has 14 amino acids. Germline-derived CDR1 and CDR2 are GTSNPN and SVGIG (reference sequence). In DNA form, the CDR3 reads TGTGCCTGGAACCGGGGACGAGGGCGTACCGAGCAGTACTTC. Translated: CAWNRGRGRTEQYF.

This sequence joins TRBV5-1 and TRBJ1-2; 7 nucleotides line up with TRBD1. The germline V gene has CDR1 SGHRS and CDR2 YFSETQ. Trimming took 0 bases from V and 7 from J; bases not matched to a gene: 6. This CDR3 has 14 residues. CDR3 region: CASSLGQGHPGYTF. In DNA, the CDR3 is TGCGCCAGCAGCTTGGGACAGGGCCATCCTGGCTACACCTTC.